Listed here is a single T cell receptor (beta chain). Its antigen remains unidentified. The V gene's germline CDR1 is GTSNPN and CDR2 SVGIG (reference sequence). The length of the CDR3 is 11 residues. V lost 8 bases and J 7 bases, leaving 11 bases between the germline ends. Per the study methods: Junction-only immunoSEQ data arrived without quality scores, meaning filtering differed. Sequencing was performed with immunoSEQ multiplex PCR; in TCRdb, only in-frame clones are kept and a portion is missing. That table furnishes V, J and clone size, whereas the DNA furnished D and trimming. The sample lists millions of clones, more than 80% occurring once. Only Caucasian adults living in Nashville, Tennessee made up the donor group. These data come from a study of shared clonotypes between healthy human individuals. Study-wide results and caveats: Several donors shared 4.5% to 6.5% of their naive CD4 clonotypes.

This receptor was identified in a man aged 18-30 years in good health. The chain combines TRBV30 with TRBJ1-4, with D hard to call. Sequencing used naive CD4+ T cells sorted from blood. The subset is: CD45RA+ positively selected. The CDR3 DNA reads TGTGCCCGAGGGTCCGGTGAAAAACTGTTTTTT. Encoded protein: CARGSGEKLFF.